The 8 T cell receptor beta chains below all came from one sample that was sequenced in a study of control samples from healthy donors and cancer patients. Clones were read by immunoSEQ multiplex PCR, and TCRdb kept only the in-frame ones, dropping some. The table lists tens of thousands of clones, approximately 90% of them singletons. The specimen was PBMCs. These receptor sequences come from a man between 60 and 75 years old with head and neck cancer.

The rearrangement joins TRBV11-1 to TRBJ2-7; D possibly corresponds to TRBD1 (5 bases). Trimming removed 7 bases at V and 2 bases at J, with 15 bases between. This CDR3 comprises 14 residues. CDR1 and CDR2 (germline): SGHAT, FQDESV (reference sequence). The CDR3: CASTYSRGPYEQYF. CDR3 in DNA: TGTGCCAGCACCTATTCAAGGGGCCCCTACGAGCAGTACTTC.

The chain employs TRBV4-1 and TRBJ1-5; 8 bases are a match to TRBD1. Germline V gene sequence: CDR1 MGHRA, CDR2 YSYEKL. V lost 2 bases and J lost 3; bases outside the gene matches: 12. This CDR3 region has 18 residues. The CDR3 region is CASSQPRTGLSDNQPQHF. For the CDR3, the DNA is TGCGCCAGCAGCCAACCGAGGACAGGGTTGAGCGACAATCAGCCCCAGCATTTT.

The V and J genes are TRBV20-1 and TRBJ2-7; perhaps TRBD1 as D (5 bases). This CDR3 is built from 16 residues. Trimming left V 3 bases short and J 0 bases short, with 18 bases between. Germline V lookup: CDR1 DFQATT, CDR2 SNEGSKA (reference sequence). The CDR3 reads CSASDPRAPLSYEQYF. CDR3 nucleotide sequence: TGCAGTGCTAGTGACCCCAGGGCCCCCCTCTCCTACGAGCAGTACTTC.

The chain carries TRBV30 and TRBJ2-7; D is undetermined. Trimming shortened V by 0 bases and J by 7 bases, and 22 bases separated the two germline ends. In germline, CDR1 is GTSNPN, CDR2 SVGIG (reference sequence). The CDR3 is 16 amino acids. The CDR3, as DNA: TGTGCCTGGAGTGTAACCCCAAACGGATACTACTGGGAGCAGTACTTC. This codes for CAWSVTPNGYYWEQYF. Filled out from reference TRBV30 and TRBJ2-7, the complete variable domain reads SQTIHQWPATLVQPVGSPLSLECTVEGTSNPNLYWYRQAAGRGLQLLFYSVGIGQISSEVPQNLSASRPQDRQFILSSKKLLLSDSGFYLCAWSVTPNGYYWEQYFGPGTRLTVT.

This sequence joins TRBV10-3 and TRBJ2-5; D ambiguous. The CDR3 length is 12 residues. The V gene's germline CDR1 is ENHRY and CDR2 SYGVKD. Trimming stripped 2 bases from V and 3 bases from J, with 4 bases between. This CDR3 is CAISETKETQYF. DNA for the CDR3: TGTGCCATCAGTGAGACTAAAGAGACCCAGTACTTC.

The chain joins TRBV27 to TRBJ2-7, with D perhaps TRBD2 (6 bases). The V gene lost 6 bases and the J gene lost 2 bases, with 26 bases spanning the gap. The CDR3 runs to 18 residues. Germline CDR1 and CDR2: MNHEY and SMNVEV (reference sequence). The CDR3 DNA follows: TGTGCCAGCAGACCCTTCCCCCCCTCTCGCGGGGCTACCTACGAGCAGTACTTC. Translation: CASRPFPPSRGATYEQYF.

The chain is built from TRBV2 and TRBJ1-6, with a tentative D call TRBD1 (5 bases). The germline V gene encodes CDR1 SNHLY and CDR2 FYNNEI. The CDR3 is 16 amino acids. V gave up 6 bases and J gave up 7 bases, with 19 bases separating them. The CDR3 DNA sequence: TGTGCCAGCAGCGAGAATCTTGGGGGGGGGAATTCACCCCTCCACTTT. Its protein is CASSENLGGGNSPLHF.

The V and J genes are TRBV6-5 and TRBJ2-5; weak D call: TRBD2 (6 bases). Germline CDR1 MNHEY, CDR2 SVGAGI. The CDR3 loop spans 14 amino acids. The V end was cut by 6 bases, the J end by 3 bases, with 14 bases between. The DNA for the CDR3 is TGTGCCAGCAGCACTACAGGCGGGGAAGAGACCCAGTACTTC. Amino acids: CASSTTGGEETQYF.